This TCR beta chain was sequenced during a study of T cell responses to AZD1222 COVID-19 vaccine. Points from the study as a whole: Every sample of the repertoires postdated the peak T cell response. Donors, mostly white British, included more females; clonal diversity was possibly underestimated.

TCRdb keeps only in-frame clones here, not all; method: immunoSEQ multiplex PCR. The table lists roughly 100,000 clones, approximately 90% of them singletons, with around 10% in the top ten. About this clone: Its antigen remains unknown.

CDR3 size: 15 residues. Trimming took 5 bases from V and 5 from J, leaving 16 bases between them. CDR1 and CDR2 from the germline V gene are SGHVS and FNYEAQ. The chain employs TRBV7-6 and TRBJ1-5, with D perhaps TRBD1 (6 bases). This specimen was peripheral blood, taken on day 0 of AZD1222 vaccination. The sequence came from an adult in good health. The CDR3 reads CASSADGGSHQPQHF. DNA of the CDR3: TGTGCCAGCAGCGCGGACGGGGGCTCACATCAGCCCCAGCATTTT.